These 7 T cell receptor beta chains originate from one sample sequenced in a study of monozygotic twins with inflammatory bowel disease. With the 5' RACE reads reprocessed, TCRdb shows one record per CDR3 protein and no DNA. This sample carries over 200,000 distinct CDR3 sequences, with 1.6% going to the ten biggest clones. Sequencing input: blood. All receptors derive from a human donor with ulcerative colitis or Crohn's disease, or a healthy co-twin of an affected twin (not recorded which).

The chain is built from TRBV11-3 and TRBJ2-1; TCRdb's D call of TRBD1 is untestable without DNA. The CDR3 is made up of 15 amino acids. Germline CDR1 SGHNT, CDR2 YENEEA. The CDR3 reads CASSQLKGARDEQFF.

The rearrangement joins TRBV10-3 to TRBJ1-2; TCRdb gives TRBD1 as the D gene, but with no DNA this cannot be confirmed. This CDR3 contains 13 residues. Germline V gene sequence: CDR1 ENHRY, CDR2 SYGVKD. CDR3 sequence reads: CAISIQGAYGYTF.

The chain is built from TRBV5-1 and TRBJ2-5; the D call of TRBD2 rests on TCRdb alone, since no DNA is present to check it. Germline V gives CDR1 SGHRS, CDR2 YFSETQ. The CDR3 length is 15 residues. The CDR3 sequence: CASSLGTSGQETQYF.

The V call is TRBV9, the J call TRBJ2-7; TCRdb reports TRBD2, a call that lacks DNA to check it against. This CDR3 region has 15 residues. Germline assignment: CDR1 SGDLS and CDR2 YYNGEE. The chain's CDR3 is CASSGIGRKYYEQYF.

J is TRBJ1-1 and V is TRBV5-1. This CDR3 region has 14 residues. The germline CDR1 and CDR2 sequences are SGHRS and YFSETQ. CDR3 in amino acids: CASSRGPGNTEAFF.

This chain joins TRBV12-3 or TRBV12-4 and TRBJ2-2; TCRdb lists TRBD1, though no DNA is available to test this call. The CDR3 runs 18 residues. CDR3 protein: CASTPWGSIQGSTGELFF.

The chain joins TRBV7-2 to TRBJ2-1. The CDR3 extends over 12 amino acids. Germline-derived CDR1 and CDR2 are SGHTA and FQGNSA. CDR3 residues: CASSLERLEQFF. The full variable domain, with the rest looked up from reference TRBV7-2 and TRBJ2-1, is GAGVSQSPSNKVTEKGKDVELRCDPISGHTALYWYRQSLGQGLEFLIYFQGNSAPDKSGLPSDRFSAERTGGSVSTLTIQRTQQEDSAVYLCASSLERLEQFFGPGTRLTVL.